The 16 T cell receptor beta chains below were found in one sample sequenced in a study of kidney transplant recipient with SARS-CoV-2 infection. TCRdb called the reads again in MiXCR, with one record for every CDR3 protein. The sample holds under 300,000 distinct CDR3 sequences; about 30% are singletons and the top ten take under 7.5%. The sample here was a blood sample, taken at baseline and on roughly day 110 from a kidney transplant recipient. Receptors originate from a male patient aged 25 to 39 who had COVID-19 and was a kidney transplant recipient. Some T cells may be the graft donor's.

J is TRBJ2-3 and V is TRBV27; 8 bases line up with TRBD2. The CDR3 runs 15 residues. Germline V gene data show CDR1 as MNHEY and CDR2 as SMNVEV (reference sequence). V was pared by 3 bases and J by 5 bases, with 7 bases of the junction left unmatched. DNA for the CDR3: TGTGCCAGCAGTTTTCGGGAGGGGATAGTAGATACGCAGTATTTT. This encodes CASSFREGIVDTQYF.

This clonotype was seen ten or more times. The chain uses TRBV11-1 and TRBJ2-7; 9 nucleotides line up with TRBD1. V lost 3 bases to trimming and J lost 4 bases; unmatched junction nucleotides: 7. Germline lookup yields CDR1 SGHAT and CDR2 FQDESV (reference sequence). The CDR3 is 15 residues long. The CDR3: CASSLGTGSLYEQYF. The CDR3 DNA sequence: TGTGCCAGCAGCTTGGGGACAGGGTCATTATACGAGCAGTACTTC.

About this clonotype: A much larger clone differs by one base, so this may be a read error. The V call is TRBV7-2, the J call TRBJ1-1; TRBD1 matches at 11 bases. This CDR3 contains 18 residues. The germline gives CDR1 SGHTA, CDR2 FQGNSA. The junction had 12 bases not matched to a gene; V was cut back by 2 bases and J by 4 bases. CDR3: CASSLRVEGQGVSTEAFF. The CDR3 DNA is TGTGCCAGCAGCTTAAGGGTTGAGGGACAGGGGGTTAGCACTGAAGCTTTCTTT.

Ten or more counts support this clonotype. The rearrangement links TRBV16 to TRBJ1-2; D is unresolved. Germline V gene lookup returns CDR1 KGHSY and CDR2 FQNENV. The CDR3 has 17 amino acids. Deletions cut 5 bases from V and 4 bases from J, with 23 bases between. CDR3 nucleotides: TGTGCCAGCAGCGGAACGCGGGTCGTTAGAAAGACCTATGGCTACACCTTC. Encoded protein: CASSGTRVVRKTYGYTF.

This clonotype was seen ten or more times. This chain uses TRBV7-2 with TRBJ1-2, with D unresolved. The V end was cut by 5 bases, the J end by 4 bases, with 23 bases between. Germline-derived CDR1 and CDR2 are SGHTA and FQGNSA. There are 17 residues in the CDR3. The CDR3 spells CASSAFGRDGKTYGYTF. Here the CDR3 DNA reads TGTGCCAGCAGCGCCTTTGGCAGAGACGGAAAGACCTATGGCTACACCTTC.

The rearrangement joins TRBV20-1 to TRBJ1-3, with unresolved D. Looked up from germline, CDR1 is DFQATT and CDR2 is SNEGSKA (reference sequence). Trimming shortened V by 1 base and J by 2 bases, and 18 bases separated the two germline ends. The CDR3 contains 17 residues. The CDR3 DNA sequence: TGCAGTGCTAGAGCCCACGGACTGTTGAACCCTGGAAACACCATATATTTT. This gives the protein CSARAHGLLNPGNTIYF.

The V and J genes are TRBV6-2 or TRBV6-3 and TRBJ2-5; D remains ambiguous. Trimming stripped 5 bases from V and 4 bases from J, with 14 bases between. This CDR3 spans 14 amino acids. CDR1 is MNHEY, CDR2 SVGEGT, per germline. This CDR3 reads CASSTRWRGETQYF. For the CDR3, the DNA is TGTGCCAGCAGTACCCGCTGGCGTGGAGAGACCCAGTACTTC.

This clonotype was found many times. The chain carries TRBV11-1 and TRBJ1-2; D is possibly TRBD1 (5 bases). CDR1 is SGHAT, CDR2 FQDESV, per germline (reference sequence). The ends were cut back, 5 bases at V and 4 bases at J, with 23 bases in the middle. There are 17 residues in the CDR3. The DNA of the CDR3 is TGTGCCAGCAGCATTCAGGGTAAGGCTGGAAAGACCTATGGCTACACCTTC. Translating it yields CASSIQGKAGKTYGYTF.

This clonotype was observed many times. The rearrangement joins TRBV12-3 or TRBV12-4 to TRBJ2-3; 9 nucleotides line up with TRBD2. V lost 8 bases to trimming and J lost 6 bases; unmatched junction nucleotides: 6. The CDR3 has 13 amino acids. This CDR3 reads CASLLSGGDTQYF. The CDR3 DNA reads TGTGCCAGCTTACTTAGCGGGGGTGATACGCAGTATTTT.

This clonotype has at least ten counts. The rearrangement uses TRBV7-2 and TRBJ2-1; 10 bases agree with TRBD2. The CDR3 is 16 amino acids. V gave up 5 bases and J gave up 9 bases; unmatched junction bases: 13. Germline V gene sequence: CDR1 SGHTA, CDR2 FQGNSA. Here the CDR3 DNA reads TGTGCCAGCAGCGAGGCTCTAGCGGGAGCCAAAGCTGAGCAGTTCTTC. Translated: CASSEALAGAKAEQFF.

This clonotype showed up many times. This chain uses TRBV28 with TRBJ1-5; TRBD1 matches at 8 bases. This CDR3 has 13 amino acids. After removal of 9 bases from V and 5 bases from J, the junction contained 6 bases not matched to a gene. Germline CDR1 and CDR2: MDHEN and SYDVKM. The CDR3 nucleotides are TGTGCCAGTACAGGGGGGGGTTATCAGCCCCAGCATTTT. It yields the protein CASTGGGYQPQHF.

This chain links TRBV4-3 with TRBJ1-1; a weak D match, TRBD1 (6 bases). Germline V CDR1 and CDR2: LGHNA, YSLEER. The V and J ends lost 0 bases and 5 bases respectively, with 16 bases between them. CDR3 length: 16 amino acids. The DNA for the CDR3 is TGCGCCAGCAGCCAAGATAAGACAACAGGGAGGACTGAAGCTTTCTTT. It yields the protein CASSQDKTTGRTEAFF.

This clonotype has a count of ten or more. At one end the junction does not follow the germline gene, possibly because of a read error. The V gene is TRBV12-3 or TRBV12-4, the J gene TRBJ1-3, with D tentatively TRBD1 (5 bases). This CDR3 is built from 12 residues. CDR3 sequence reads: CASSLSQGTVYF. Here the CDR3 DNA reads TGTGCCAGCAGTTTATCGCAGGGCACCGTATACTTT.

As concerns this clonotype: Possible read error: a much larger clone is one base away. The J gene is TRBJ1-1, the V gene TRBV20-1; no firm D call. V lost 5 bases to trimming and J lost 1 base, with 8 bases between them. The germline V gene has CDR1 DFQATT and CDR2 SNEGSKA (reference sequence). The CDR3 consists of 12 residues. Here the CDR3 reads CSASGSNTEAFF. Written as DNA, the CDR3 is TGCAGTGCTTCAGGATCGAACACTGAAGCTTTCTTT.

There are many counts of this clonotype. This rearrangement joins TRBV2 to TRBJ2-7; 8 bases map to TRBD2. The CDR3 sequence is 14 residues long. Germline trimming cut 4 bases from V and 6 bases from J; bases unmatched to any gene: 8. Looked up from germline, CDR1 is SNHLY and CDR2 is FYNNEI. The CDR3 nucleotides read TGTGCCAGCAGTGTAAGCGGGAGCTGGTCCGAGCAGTACTTC. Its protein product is CASSVSGSWSEQYF.

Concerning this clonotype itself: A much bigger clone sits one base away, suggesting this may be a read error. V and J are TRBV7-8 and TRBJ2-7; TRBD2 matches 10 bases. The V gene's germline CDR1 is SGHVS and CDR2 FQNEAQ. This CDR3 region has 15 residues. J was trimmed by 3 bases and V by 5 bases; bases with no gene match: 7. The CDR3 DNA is TGTGCCAGCAGCATGACTAGCGGGCGAATCTACGAGCAGTACTTC. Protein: CASSMTSGRIYEQYF.